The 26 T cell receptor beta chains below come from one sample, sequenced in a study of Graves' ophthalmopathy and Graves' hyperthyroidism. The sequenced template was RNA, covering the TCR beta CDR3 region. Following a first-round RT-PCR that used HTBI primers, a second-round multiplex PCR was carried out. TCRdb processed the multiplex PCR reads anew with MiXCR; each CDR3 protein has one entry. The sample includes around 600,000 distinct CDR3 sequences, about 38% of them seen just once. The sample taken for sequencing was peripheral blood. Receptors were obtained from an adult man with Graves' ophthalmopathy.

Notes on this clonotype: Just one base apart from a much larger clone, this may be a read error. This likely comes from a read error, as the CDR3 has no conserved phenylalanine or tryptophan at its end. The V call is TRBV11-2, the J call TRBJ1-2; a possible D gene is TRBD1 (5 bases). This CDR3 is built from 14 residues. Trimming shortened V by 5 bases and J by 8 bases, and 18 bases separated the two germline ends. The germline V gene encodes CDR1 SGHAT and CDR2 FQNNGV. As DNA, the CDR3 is TGTGCCAGCAGCAACTGGGACCCTATAAACGGCTACACCCTC. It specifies CASSNWDPINGYTL.

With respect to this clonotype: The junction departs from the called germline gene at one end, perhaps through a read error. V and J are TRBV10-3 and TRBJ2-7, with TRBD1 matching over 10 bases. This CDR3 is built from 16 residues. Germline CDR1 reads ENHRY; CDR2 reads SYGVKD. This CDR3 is CASSDYYGTGEYEQYF. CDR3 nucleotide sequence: TGTGCCAGCAGTGACTATTACGGGACAGGGGAATATGAGCAGTACTTC.

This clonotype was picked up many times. Here the CDR3 reads CAISELGQLNTEAFF. CDR3 DNA: TGTGCCATCAGTGAGTTAGGACAGCTGAACACTGAAGCTTTCTTT. The rearrangement uses TRBV10-3 and TRBJ1-1, with a possible D match to TRBD1 (6 bases). Trimming shortened V by 1 base and J by 0 bases, and 9 bases separated the two germline ends. Germline V CDR1 and CDR2: ENHRY, SYGVKD. This CDR3 spans 15 amino acids.

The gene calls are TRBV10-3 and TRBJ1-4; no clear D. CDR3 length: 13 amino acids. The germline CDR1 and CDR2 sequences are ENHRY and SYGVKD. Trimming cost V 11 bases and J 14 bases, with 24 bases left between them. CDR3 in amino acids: CAGSGRSEGGLFF. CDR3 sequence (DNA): TGTGCCGGCAGCGGGAGAAGCGAGGGTGGGCTGTTTTTT.

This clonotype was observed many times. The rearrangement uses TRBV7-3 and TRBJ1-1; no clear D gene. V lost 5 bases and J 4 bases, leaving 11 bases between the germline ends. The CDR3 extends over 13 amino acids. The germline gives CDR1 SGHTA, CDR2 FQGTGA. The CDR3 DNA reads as TGTGCCAGCAGCCCCCATGGGGTCACTGAAGCTTTCTTT. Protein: CASSPHGVTEAFF. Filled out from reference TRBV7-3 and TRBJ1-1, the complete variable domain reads GAGVSQTPSNKVTEKGKYVELRCDPISGHTALYWYRQSLGQGPEFLIYFQGTGAADDSGLPNDRFFAVRPEGSVSTLKIQRTERGDSAVYLCASSPHGVTEAFFGQGTRLTVV.

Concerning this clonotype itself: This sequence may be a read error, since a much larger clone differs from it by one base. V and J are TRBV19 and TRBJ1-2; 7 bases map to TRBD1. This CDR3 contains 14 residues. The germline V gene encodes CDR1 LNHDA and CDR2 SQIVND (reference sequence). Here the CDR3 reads CAGSRGQLNYGYTF. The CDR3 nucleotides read TGTGCCGGTAGTAGGGGACAGCTTAACTATGGCTACACCTTC.

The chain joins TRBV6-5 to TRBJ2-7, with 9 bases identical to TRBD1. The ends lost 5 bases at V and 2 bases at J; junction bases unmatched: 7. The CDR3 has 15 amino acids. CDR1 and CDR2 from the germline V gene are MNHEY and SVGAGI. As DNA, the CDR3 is TGTGCCAGCAGTACCACAGGGGGCACCCCCTACGAGCAGTACTTC. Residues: CASSTTGGTPYEQYF.

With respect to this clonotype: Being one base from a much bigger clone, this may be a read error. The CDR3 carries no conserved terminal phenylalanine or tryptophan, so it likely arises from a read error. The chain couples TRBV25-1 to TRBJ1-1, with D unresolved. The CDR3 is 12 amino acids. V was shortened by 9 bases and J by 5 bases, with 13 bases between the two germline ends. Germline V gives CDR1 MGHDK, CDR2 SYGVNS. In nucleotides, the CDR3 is TGTGCCAGTAGTTATTGGGAAACTGAAGCTTTCCTT. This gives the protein CASSYWETEAFL.

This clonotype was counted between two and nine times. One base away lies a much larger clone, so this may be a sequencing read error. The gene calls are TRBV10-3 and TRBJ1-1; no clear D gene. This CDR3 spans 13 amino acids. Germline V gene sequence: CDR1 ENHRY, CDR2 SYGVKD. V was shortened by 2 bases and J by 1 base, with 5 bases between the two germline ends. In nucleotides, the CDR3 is TGTGCCATCAGTGAGAAGGCGAACACTGAAGCTTTCTTT. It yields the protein CAISEKANTEAFF.

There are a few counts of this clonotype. The CDR3 DNA reads TGCGCCAGCAGCCAAGATCGAGGGGGTTGGACCCAGTACTTC. Amino acid sequence: CASSQDRGGWTQYF. This chain links TRBV5-1 with TRBJ2-5; perhaps TRBD1 as D (6 bases). Trimming took 4 bases from V and 7 from J, leaving 17 bases between them. The CDR3 contains 14 residues. Germline CDR1 reads SGHRS; CDR2 reads YFSETQ.

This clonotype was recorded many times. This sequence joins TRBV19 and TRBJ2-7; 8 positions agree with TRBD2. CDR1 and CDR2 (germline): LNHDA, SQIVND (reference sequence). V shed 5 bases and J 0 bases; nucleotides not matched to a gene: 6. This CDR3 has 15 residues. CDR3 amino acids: CASSVLADSSYEQYF. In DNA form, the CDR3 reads TGTGCCAGTAGTGTACTAGCGGATAGCTCCTACGAGCAGTACTTC.

CDR3 sequence reads: CASSEHAGANNSPLHF. CDR3 DNA sequence: TGTGCCAGCAGTGAGCATGCAGGGGCGAATAATTCACCCCTCCACTTT. The V gene is TRBV25-1, the J gene TRBJ1-6; D might be TRBD1 (6 bases). The CDR3 totals 16 residues. Trimming shortened V by 3 bases and J by 5 bases, and 14 bases separated the two germline ends. Germline CDR1 is MGHDK and CDR2 is SYGVNS.

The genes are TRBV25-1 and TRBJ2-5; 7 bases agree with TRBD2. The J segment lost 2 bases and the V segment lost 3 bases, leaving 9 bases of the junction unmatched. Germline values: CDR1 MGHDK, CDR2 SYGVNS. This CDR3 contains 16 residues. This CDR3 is CASSENERGGQETQYF. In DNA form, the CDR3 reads TGTGCCAGCAGTGAGAACGAAAGGGGAGGGCAAGAGACCCAGTACTTC.

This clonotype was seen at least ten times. In DNA, the CDR3 is TGTGCCAGCAGCTTTCACGAGGGGATCTATGGCTACACCTTC. Translated, it gives CASSFHEGIYGYTF. This chain connects TRBV5-6 to TRBJ1-2, with D possibly matching TRBD1 (5 bases). This CDR3 has 14 residues. V lost 2 bases and J lost 4, with 12 bases in between. Germline CDR1 and CDR2: SGHDT and YYEEEE.

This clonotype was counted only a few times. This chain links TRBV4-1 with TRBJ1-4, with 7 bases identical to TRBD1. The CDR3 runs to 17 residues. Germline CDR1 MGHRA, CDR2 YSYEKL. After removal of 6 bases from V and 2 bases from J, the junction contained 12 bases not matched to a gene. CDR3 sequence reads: CASRPTGTEGTNEKLFF. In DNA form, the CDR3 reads TGCGCCAGCAGACCTACCGGGACAGAGGGTACTAATGAAAAACTGTTTTTT.

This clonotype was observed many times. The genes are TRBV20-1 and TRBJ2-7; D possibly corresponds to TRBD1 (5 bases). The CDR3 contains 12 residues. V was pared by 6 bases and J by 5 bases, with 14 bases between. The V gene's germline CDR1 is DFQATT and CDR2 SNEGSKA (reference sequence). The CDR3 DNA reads TGCAGTGCCACCCCCCAGGGTAACGAGCAGTACTTC. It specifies CSATPQGNEQYF.

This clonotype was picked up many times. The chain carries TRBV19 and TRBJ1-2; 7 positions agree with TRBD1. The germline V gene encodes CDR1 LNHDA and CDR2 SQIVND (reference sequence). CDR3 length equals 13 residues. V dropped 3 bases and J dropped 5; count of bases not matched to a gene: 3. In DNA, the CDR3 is TGTGCCAGTAGTATGTGGGGACAGTATGGCTACACCTTC. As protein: CASSMWGQYGYTF.

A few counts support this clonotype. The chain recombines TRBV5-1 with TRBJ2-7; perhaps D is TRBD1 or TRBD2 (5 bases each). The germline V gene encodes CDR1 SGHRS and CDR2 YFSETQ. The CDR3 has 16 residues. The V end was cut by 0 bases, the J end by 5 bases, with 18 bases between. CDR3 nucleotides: TGCGCCAGCAGCTTGGGCCCCGAGGGGCTTGGAAACGAGCAGTACTTC. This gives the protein CASSLGPEGLGNEQYF.

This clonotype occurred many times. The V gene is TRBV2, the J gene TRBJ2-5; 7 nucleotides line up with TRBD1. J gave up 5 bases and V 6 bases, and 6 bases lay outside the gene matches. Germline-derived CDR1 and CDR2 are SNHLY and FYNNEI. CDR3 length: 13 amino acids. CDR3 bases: TGTGCCAGCAGAGTCGACAGGGTGGAGACCCAGTACTTC. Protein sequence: CASRVDRVETQYF.

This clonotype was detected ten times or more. The CDR3 loop is CASSSAIDRDNSPLHF. CDR3 in DNA: TGTGCCAGCAGCTCCGCGATCGACAGGGATAATTCACCCCTCCACTTT. This chain joins TRBV7-9 and TRBJ1-6; 7 positions match TRBD1. The CDR3 length is 16 residues. The germline V gene has CDR1 SEHNR and CDR2 FQNEAQ (reference sequence). Trimming cost V 4 bases and J 5 bases; bases outside gene matches: 8.

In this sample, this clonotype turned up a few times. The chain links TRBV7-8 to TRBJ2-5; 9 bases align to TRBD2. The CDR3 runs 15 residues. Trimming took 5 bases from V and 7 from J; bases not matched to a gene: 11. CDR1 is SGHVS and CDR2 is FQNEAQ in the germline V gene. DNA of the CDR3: TGTGCCAGCAGCCCGGGGGGGGCGGGGGGGCCGACCCAGTACTTC. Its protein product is CASSPGGAGGPTQYF.

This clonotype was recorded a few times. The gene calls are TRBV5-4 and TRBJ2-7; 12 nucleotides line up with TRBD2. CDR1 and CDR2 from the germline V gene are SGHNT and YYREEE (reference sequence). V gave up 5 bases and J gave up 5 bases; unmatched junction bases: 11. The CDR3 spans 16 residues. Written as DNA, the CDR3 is TGTGCCAGCAGTCAGGGGATGACTAGCGGGAGCCACGAGCAGTACTTC. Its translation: CASSQGMTSGSHEQYF. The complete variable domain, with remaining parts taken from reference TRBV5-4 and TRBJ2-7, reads ETGVTQSPTHLIKTRGQQVTLRCSSQSGHNTVSWYQQALGQGPQFIFQYYREEENGRGNFPPRFSGLQFPNYSSELNVNALELDDSALYLCASSQGMTSGSHEQYFGPGTRLTVT.

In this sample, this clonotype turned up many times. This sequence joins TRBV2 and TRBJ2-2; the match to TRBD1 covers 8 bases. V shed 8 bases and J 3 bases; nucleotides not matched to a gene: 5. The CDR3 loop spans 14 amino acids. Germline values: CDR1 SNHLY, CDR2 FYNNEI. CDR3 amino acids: CASLGQGYTGELFF. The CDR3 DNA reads TGTGCCAGCTTAGGACAGGGATACACCGGGGAGCTGTTTTTT.

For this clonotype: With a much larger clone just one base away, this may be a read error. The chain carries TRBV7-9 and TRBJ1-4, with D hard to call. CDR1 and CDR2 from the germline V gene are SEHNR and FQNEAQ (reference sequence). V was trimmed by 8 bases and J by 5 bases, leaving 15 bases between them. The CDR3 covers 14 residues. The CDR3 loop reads CASGAGIWNEKLFF. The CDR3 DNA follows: TGTGCCAGCGGCGCCGGGATCTGGAATGAAAAACTGTTTTTT.

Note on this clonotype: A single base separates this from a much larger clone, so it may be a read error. The CDR3 DNA reads as TGCGCCAGCAGCCAAGAGACAGGGGGCAATCAGCCCCAGCATTTT. Protein product: CASSQETGGNQPQHF. This chain connects TRBV7-2 to TRBJ1-5; 8 bases line up with TRBD1. This CDR3 region has 15 residues. Germline V gives CDR1 SGHTA, CDR2 FQGNSA.

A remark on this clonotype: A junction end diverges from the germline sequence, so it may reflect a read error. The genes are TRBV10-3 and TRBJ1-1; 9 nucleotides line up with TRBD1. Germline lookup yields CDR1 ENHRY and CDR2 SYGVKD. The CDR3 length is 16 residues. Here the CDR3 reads CASSYGWTGDPTEAFF. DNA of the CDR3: TGTGCCAGCAGTTACGGATGGACAGGGGACCCCACTGAAGCTTTCTTT.